The 18 T cell receptor beta chains presented below share a single source sample, sequenced in a study of blood T cell repertoires in COVID-19. TCRdb's table, derived via immunoSEQ multiplex PCR, lists solely in-frame clones and lacks some. The table lists some 95,000 clones, roughly nine tenths of them singletons. Specimen: peripheral blood. Every receptor here comes from a human donor with active COVID-19. The donor label of this sample is uncertain.

The chain carries TRBV6-1 and TRBJ1-3; a weak D match, TRBD1 (6 bases). Per germline, CDR1 MNHNS and CDR2 SASEGT. Trimming left V 3 bases short and J 4 bases short, with 13 bases between. The CDR3 sequence is 15 residues long. This chain's CDR3 is CASSEPQGWGNTIYF. In DNA form, the CDR3 reads TGTGCCAGCAGTGAGCCTCAGGGGTGGGGAAACACCATATATTTT.

The rearrangement links TRBV3-1 (or the pseudogene TRBV3-2) to TRBJ2-5; D call uncertain. This CDR3 region has 13 residues. V was shortened by 3 bases and J by 1 base, with 6 bases between the two germline ends. Germline V gives CDR1 LGHDT, CDR2 YNNKEL (reference sequence). This chain's CDR3 is CASSQAVQETQYF. In DNA, the CDR3 is TGTGCCAGCAGCCAGGCAGTCCAAGAGACCCAGTACTTC.

The chain joins TRBV28 to TRBJ1-5; 8 bases fit TRBD1. With 6 bases clipped from V and 3 bases from J, the junction kept 4 bases outside the gene matches. The CDR3 sequence is 14 residues long. Germline lookup yields CDR1 MDHEN and CDR2 SYDVKM. CDR3 protein: CASSSGQDNQPQHF. DNA of the CDR3: TGTGCCAGCAGCTCGGGACAGGACAATCAGCCCCAGCATTTT.

This rearrangement joins TRBV18 to TRBJ1-6; unclear D gene. This CDR3 has 15 amino acids. Germline V gene lookup returns CDR1 KGHSH and CDR2 LQKENI. The V end lost 0 bases, the J end lost 8 bases, and 11 bases lay between the germline ends. CDR3 loop: CASSPPSGFDSPLHF. The CDR3 DNA follows: TGTGCCAGCTCACCACCGTCAGGTTTCGATTCACCCCTCCACTTT.

The chain uses TRBV6-5 and TRBJ1-5; D is unclear. Germline CDR1 and CDR2: MNHEY and SVGAGI. V was pared by 7 bases and J by 4 bases, with 17 bases between. This CDR3 is built from 15 residues. Written as DNA, the CDR3 is TGTGCCAGCATTTTTTCGACAACCGTTAATCAGCCCCAGCATTTT. It encodes CASIFSTTVNQPQHF.

CDR3 loop: CASSLFSGAKTEAFF. In DNA, the CDR3 is TGTGCCAGCAGCCTTTTTTCAGGGGCTAAGACTGAAGCTTTCTTT. The chain has TRBV28 and TRBJ1-1; D may be TRBD1 (6 bases). This CDR3 has 15 amino acids. Trimming cost V 6 bases and J 5 bases, with 19 bases left between them. From germline, CDR1 is MDHEN and CDR2 SYDVKM.

The chain joins TRBV27 to TRBJ1-5, with D maybe TRBD1 (6 bases). CDR3 length: 14 amino acids. The V gene's germline CDR1 is MNHEY and CDR2 SMNVEV (reference sequence). V was trimmed by 6 bases and J by 5 bases, leaving 14 bases between them. The CDR3 region is CASRLGGAHQPQHF. In DNA, the CDR3 is TGTGCCAGCAGGCTTGGGGGCGCGCATCAGCCCCAGCATTTT.

V and J are TRBV9 and TRBJ2-7; 10 bases agree with TRBD1. V shed 0 bases and J 5 bases; nucleotides not matched to a gene: 5. CDR1 is SGDLS, CDR2 YYNGEE, per germline. CDR3 length: 15 amino acids. In nucleotides, the CDR3 is TGTGCCAGCAGCGTAGAGCCGGGACAGGGGAACGAGCAGTACTTC. Amino acids: CASSVEPGQGNEQYF.

This clone has just one count. The same CDR3 also results from other DNA sequences found in this sample. The chain joins TRBV18 to TRBJ1-1; TRBD1 agrees at 7 bases. From germline, CDR1 is KGHSH and CDR2 LQKENI. This CDR3 region has 14 residues. The J segment lost 4 bases and the V segment lost 3 bases, leaving 5 bases of the junction unmatched. CDR3 DNA sequence: TGTGCCAGCTCACCTGCCGACAGGGCCACTGAAGCTTTCTTT. Residues: CASSPADRATEAFF.

The chain links TRBV19 to TRBJ2-4; perhaps TRBD1 as D (5 bases). V shed 4 bases and J shed 1 base, with 5 bases lying between them. Looked up from germline, CDR1 is LNHDA and CDR2 is SQIVND (reference sequence). There are 13 residues in the CDR3. CDR3 DNA sequence: TGTGCCAGTAGTAAGGGGGCCAAAAACATTCAGTACTTC. Translated, it gives CASSKGAKNIQYF.

V gene TRBV6-5 combines with J gene TRBJ2-2; D perhaps matches TRBD1 (6 bases). Germline V gives CDR1 MNHEY, CDR2 SVGAGI. V shed 2 bases and J shed 5 bases, with 15 bases lying between them. This CDR3 comprises 16 residues. In DNA, the CDR3 is TGTGCCAGCAGTTACCGGCAGGGGTCGGGTACCGGGGAGCTGTTTTTT. This translates into CASSYRQGSGTGELFF.

V usage is TRBV27 and J usage is TRBJ2-1; TRBD2 matches at 12 bases. V lost 1 base and J lost 8; bases outside the gene matches: 6. This CDR3 has 16 residues. Germline V gene lookup returns CDR1 MNHEY and CDR2 SMNVEV (reference sequence). This CDR3 is CASSLWASGGADEQFF. The CDR3 DNA is TGTGCCAGCAGTTTATGGGCTAGCGGGGGGGCCGATGAGCAGTTCTTC.

This clone appeared once. The DNA for the CDR3 is TGTGCCAGCAGCGCCCAGAACAGTGCCACTAATGAAAAACTGTTTTTT. This translates into CASSAQNSATNEKLFF. The chain has TRBV7-2 and TRBJ1-4; D not certain. Looked up from germline, CDR1 is SGHTA and CDR2 is FQGNSA. There are 16 residues in the CDR3. Deletions cut 5 bases from V and 2 bases from J, with 15 bases between.

This chain uses TRBV4-3 with TRBJ2-1, with TRBD1 matching over 7 bases. J was trimmed by 2 bases and V by 2 bases; bases with no gene match: 6. CDR3 length: 16 residues. Germline loops: CDR1 LGHNA, CDR2 YSLEER. CDR3 coding DNA: TGCGCCAGCAGCCAACAAGCGACAGGGACCTACAATGAGCAGTTCTTC. The encoded protein is CASSQQATGTYNEQFF.

This chain uses TRBV11-3 with TRBJ2-4, with no clear D. Deletions cut 1 base from V and 8 bases from J, with 12 bases between. Per germline, CDR1 SGHNT and CDR2 YENEEA. This CDR3 comprises 14 residues. In nucleotides, the CDR3 is TGTGCCAGCAGCTTAGCCTCGGCTCGGGACATTCAGTACTTC. As protein: CASSLASARDIQYF.

This chain connects TRBV3-1 (or the pseudogene TRBV3-2) to TRBJ1-4; D gene uncertain. The CDR3 is 12 residues long. Germline values: CDR1 LGHDT, CDR2 YNNKEL (reference sequence). Trimming stripped 0 bases from V and 7 bases from J, with 3 bases between. The CDR3 coding sequence is TGTGCCAGCAGCCAAGATATTGAAAAACTGTTTTTT. Its protein product is CASSQDIEKLFF.

The chain uses TRBV2 and TRBJ1-5; D is possibly TRBD1 (5 bases). Germline V gene sequence: CDR1 SNHLY, CDR2 FYNNEI. The CDR3 consists of 14 residues. V was cut by 11 bases and J by 5 bases, with 19 bases left in between. The CDR3 nucleotides read TGTGCCGTCGCAATTGGGGCACGGGATCAGCCCCAGCATTTT. Protein: CAVAIGARDQPQHF. Together with reference TRBV2 and TRBJ1-5, the CDR3 gives the full variable domain: EPEVTQTPSHQVTQMGQEVILRCVPISNHLYFYWYRQILGQKVEFLVSFYNNEISEKSEIFDDQFSVERPDGSNFTLKIRSTKLEDSAMYFCAVAIGARDQPQHFGDGTRLSIL.

The V call is TRBV15, the J call TRBJ1-5, with D possibly matching TRBD1 (5 bases). V lost 0 bases and J 1 base, leaving 10 bases between the germline ends. Germline CDR1 is LNHNV and CDR2 is YYDKDF (reference sequence). The CDR3 totals 16 residues. In DNA form, the CDR3 reads TGTGCCACCAGCAGAGATCTGTCAGGGAGCAATCAGCCCCAGCATTTT. This translates into CATSRDLSGSNQPQHF.